This TCR beta chain emerged from a study of blood T cell repertoires in COVID-19. Per the authors' pipeline: Reference gene primers were amplified, and this amplification served to estimate nucleated cell counts. TCRdb keeps only in-frame clones here, not all; method: immunoSEQ multiplex PCR. V and J calls and clone size follow that table, whereas D and trimming were derived from the DNA. Counted here are about 120,000 clones, about 89% occurring once; the ten biggest clones make up about an eighth. The CDR3 covers 14 residues. Unmatched junction bases numbered 2, after V lost 4 bases and J lost 6 bases. The V gene's germline CDR1 is KGHSH and CDR2 LQKENI.

This chain joins TRBV18 and TRBJ2-3; 12 nucleotides match TRBD2. This receptor was identified in a woman aged 65 to 85 with COVID-19, enrolled during active disease. What was sequenced was peripheral blood. CDR3 coding DNA: TGTGCCAGCTCACGCGGACTAGCGGGGGATACGCAGTATTTT. As protein: CASSRGLAGDTQYF.